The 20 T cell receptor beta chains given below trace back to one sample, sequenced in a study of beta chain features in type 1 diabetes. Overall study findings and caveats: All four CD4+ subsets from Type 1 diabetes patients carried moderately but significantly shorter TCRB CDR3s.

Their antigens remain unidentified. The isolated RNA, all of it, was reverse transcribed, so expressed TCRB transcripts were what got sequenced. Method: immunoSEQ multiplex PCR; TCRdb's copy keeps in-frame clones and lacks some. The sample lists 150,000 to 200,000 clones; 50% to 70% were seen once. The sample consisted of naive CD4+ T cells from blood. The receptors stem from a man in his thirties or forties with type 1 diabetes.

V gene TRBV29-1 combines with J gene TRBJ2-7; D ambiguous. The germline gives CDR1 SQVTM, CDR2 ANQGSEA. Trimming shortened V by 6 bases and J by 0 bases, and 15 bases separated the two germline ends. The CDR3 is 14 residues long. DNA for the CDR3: TGCAGCGTCCGAGAAGGCAGCCTCTCCTACGAGCAGTACTTC. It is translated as CSVREGSLSYEQYF.

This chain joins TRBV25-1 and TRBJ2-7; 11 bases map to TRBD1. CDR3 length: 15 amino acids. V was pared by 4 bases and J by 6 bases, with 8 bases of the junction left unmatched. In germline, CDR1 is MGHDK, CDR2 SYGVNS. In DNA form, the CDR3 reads TGTGCCAGCAGTGGTTCGCGGGACAGGGGGTCCGAGCAGTACTTC. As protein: CASSGSRDRGSEQYF.

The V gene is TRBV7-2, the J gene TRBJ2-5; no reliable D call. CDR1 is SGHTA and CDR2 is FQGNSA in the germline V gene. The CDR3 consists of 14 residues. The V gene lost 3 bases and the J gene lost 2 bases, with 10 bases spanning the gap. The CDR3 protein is CASSFFSAQETQYF. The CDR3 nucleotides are TGTGCCAGCAGCTTTTTCTCAGCGCAAGAGACCCAGTACTTC. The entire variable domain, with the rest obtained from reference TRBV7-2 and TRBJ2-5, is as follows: GAGVSQSPSNKVTEKGKDVELRCDPISGHTALYWYRQSLGQGLEFLIYFQGNSAPDKSGLPSDRFSAERTGGSVSTLTIQRTQQEDSAVYLCASSFFSAQETQYFGPGTRLLVL.

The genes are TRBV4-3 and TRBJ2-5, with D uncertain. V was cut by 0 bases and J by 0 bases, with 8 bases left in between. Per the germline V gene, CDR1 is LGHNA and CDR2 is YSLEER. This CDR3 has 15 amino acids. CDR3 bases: TGCGCCAGCAGCCAAGATATCCAGAACCAAGAGACCCAGTACTTC. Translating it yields CASSQDIQNQETQYF.

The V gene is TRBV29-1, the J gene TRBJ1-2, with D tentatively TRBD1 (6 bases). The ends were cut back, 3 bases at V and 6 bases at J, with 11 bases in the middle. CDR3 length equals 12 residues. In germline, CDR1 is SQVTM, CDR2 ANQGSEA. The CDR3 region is CSVDAGGNGYTF. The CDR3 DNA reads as TGCAGCGTTGATGCCGGGGGCAATGGCTACACCTTC.

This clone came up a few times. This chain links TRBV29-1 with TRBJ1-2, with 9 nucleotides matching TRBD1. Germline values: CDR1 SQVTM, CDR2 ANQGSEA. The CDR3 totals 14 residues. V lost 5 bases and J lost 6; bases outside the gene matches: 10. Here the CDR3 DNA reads TGCAGCGTTAACCCGGGGACAGGGACCCATGGCTACACCTTC. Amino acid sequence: CSVNPGTGTHGYTF. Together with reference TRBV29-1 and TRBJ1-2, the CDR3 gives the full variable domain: SAVISQKPSRDICQRGTSLTIQCQVDSQVTMMFWYRQQPGQSLTLIATANQGSEATYESGFVIDKFPISRPNLTFSTLTVSNMSPEDSSIYLCSVNPGTGTHGYTFGSGTRLTVV.

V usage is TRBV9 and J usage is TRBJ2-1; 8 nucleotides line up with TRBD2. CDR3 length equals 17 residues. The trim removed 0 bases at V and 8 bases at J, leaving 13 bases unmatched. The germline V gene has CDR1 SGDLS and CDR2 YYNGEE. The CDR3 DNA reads TGTGCCAGCAGCGTAGACACCGGGGGGGCCTCGGTCGATGAGCAGTTCTTC. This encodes CASSVDTGGASVDEQFF.

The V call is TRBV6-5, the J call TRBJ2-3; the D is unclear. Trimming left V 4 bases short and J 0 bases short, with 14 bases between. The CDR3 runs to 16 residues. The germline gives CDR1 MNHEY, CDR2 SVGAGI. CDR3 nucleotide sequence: TGTGCCAGCAGTTTTCTTCAACGTGCTAGCACAGATACGCAGTATTTT. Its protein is CASSFLQRASTDTQYF.

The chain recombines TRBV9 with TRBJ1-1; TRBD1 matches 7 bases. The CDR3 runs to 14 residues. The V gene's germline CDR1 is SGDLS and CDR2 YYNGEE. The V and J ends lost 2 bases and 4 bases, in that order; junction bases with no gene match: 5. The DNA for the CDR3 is TGTGCCAGCAGCGTGACAGGGCTGGGCACTGAAGCTTTCTTT. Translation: CASSVTGLGTEAFF.

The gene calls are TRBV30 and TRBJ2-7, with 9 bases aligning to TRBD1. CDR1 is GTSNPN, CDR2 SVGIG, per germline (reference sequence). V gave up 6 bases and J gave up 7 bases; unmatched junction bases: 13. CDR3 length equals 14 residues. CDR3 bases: TGTGCCTGCCCAGACGGACAGGGGTTTGGGGAGCAGTACTTC. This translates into CACPDGQGFGEQYF.

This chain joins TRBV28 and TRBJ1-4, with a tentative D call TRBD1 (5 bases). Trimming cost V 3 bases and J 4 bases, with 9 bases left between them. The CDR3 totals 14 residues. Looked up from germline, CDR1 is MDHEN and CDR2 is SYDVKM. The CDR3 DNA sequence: TGTGCCAGCAGTTTCCAGGGACTTAATGAAAAACTGTTTTTT. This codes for CASSFQGLNEKLFF.

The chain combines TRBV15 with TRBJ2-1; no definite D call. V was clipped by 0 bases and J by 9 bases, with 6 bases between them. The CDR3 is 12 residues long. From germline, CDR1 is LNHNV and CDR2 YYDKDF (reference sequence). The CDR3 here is CATSREGIEQFF. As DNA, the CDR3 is TGTGCCACCAGCAGAGAGGGTATTGAGCAGTTCTTC.

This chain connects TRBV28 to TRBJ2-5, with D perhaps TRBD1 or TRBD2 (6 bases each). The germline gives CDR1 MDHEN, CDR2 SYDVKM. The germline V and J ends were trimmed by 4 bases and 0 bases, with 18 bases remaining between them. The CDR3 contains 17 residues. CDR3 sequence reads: CASSSPRDGQYQETQYF. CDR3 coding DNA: TGTGCCAGCAGTTCACCGCGGGACGGACAGTACCAAGAGACCCAGTACTTC.

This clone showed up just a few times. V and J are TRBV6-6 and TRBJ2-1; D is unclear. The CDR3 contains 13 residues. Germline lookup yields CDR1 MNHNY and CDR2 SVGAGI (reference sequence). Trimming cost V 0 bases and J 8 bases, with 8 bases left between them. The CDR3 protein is CASSYSSVDEQFF. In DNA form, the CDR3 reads TGTGCCAGCAGTTACTCTTCGGTCGATGAGCAGTTCTTC.

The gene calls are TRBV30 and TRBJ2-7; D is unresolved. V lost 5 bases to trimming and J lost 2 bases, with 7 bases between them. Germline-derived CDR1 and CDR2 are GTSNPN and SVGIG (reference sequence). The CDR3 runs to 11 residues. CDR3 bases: TGTGCCTGGGCTGTCCCCTACGAGCAGTACTTC. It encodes CAWAVPYEQYF.

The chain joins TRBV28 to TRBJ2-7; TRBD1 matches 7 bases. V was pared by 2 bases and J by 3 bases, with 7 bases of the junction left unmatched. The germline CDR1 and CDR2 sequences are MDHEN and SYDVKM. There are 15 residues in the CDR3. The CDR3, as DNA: TGTGCCAGCAGTTTAATGTCGGCAGGGGGCTACGAGCAGTACTTC. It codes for CASSLMSAGGYEQYF.

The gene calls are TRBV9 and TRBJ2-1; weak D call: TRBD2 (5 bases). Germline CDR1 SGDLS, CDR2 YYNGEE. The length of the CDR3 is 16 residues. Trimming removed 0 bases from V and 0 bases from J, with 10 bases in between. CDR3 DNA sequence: TGTGCCAGCAGCGTAGGATCGGGGAGCTCCTACAATGAGCAGTTCTTC. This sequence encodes CASSVGSGSSYNEQFF.

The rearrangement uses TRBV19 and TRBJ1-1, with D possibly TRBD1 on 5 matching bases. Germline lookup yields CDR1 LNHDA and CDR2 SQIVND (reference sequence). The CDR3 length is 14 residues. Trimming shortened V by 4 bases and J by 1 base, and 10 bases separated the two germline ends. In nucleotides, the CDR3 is TGTGCCAGTAGTAGCTACCAGGGGAACACTGAAGCTTTCTTT. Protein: CASSSYQGNTEAFF.

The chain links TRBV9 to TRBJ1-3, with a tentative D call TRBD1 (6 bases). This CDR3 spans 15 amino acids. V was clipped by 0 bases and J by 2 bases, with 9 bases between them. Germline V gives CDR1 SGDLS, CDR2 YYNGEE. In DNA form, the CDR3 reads TGTGCCAGCAGCGTAGCGGGGGCGACTGGAAACACCATATATTTT. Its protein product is CASSVAGATGNTIYF. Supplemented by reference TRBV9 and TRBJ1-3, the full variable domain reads DSGVTQTPKHLITATGQRVTLRCSPRSGDLSVYWYQQSLDQGLQFLIQYYNGEERAKGNILERFSAQQFPDLHSELNLSSLELGDSALYFCASSVAGATGNTIYFGEGSWLTVV.

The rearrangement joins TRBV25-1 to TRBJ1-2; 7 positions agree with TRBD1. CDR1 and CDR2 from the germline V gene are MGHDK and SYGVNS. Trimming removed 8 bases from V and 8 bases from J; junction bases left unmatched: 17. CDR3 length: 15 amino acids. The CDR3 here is CASGSGLTGVMGYTF. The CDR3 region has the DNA TGTGCCAGCGGTTCAGGTTTAACAGGGGTCATGGGCTACACCTTC.